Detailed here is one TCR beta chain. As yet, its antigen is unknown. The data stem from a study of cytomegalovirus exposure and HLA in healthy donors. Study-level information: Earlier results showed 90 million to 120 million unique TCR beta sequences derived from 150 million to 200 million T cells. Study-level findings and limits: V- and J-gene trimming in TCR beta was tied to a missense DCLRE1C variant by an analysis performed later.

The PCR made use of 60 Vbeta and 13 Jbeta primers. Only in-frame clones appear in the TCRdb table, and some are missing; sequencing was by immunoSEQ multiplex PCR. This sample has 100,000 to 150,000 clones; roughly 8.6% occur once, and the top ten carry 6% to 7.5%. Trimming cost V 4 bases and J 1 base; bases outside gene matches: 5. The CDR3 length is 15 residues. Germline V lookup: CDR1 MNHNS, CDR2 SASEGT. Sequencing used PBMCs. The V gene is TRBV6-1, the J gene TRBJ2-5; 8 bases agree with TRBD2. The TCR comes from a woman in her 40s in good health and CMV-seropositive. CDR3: CASSGRGGIQETQYF. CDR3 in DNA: TGTGCCAGCAGTGGTCGGGGGGGGATCCAAGAGACCCAGTACTTC.